These 21 T cell receptor beta chains share one sample of origin, sequenced in a study of OX40 agonist ivuxolimab in advanced cancers. The method was immunoSEQ multiplex PCR; TCRdb's version includes in-frame clones alone and lacks a portion of them. The sample lists around 50,000 clones, approximately 90% occurring once. The sample consisted of CD4+ or CD8+ T cells sorted from blood, taken in a trial of the OX40 agonist ivuxolimab. The receptor set was obtained from an adult with an advanced solid tumor such as melanoma, head and neck, liver or kidney cancer.

V usage is TRBV27 and J usage is TRBJ2-5, with 9 positions matching TRBD2. V shed 6 bases, J shed 1 base, and the junction held 3 bases outside the gene matches. The CDR3 extends over 14 amino acids. Germline V gene sequence: CDR1 MNHEY, CDR2 SMNVEV (reference sequence). In nucleotides, the CDR3 is TGTGCCAGCAGGGCGGGGGGGCCCCAAGAGACCCAGTACTTC. Amino acid sequence: CASRAGGPQETQYF.

CDR3 DNA sequence: TGTGCCAGCAGTCCGAGCGGGGGCCCTTCCTACAATGAGCAGTTCTTC. This sequence encodes CASSPSGGPSYNEQFF. V usage is TRBV27 and J usage is TRBJ2-1, with 8 bases lining up with TRBD2. Germline lookup yields CDR1 MNHEY and CDR2 SMNVEV (reference sequence). This CDR3 region has 16 residues. Trimming at V came to 5 bases and at J to 1 base, leaving 7 bases not matched to a gene.

The chain is built from TRBV19 and TRBJ2-3; a weak D match, TRBD2 (5 bases). Trimming removed 9 bases at V and 0 bases at J, with 10 bases between. CDR1 is LNHDA and CDR2 is SQIVND in the germline V gene (reference sequence). The CDR3 spans 13 residues. The CDR3: CASGEFSTDTQYF. The CDR3 region has the DNA TGTGCCAGCGGGGAGTTTAGCACAGATACGCAGTATTTT.

The chain has TRBV4-3 and TRBJ2-7; TRBD1 might be the D (5 bases). The V gene lost 0 bases and the J gene lost 6 bases, with 12 bases spanning the gap. This CDR3 spans 14 amino acids. Germline CDR1 reads LGHNA; CDR2 reads YSLEER. The CDR3 coding sequence is TGCGCCAGCAGCCAAGACGGGCTAGGGGCCGAGCAGTACTTC. As protein: CASSQDGLGAEQYF.

This chain uses TRBV29-1 with TRBJ2-1, with TRBD1 matching 7 bases. Trimming at V came to 1 base and at J to 7 bases, leaving 10 bases not matched to a gene. CDR1 and CDR2 from the germline V gene are SQVTM and ANQGSEA. CDR3 length: 15 residues. DNA of the CDR3: TGCAGCGTTGAAGGGGACAGCTCTGAGGGAAATGAGCAGTTCTTC. Encoded protein: CSVEGDSSEGNEQFF.

V usage is TRBV4-1 and J usage is TRBJ1-1, with D unclear. The germline CDR1 and CDR2 sequences are MGHRA and YSYEKL. The ends were cut back, 1 base at V and 1 base at J, with 4 bases in the middle. This CDR3 is built from 13 residues. The CDR3 spells CASSQAQNTEAFF. The DNA of the CDR3 is TGCGCCAGCAGCCAAGCCCAGAACACTGAAGCTTTCTTT.

This chain connects TRBV27 to TRBJ2-1, with 7 bases lining up with TRBD1. The CDR3 totals 13 residues. CDR1 is MNHEY and CDR2 is SMNVEV in the germline V gene (reference sequence). Unmatched junction bases numbered 0, after V lost 3 bases and J lost 4 bases. CDR3 residues: CASSLGQYNEQFF. CDR3 DNA sequence: TGTGCCAGCAGTTTGGGACAGTACAATGAGCAGTTCTTC.

The rearrangement links TRBV4-3 to TRBJ1-1, with a weak D call TRBD1 (5 bases). The CDR3 covers 15 residues. V gave up 3 bases and J gave up 1 base, with 12 bases separating them. Germline V gives CDR1 LGHNA, CDR2 YSLEER. CDR3 coding DNA: TGCGCCAGCAGCCACGGGGGACGGACGAACACTGAAGCTTTCTTT. Translated: CASSHGGRTNTEAFF.

The chain uses TRBV4-1 and TRBJ2-1; maybe TRBD2 (5 bases). V shed 1 base and J shed 5 bases, with 15 bases lying between them. Germline V gene sequence: CDR1 MGHRA, CDR2 YSYEKL. CDR3 size: 16 residues. In DNA form, the CDR3 reads TGCGCCAGCAGCCAAGGGTACGGACTTTCCGACAATGAGCAGTTCTTC. Its translation is CASSQGYGLSDNEQFF.

The chain has TRBV15 and TRBJ1-2; possibly TRBD1 for D (5 bases). V lost 1 base, J lost 9 bases, and 21 bases lay in between. This CDR3 has 16 amino acids. CDR1 is LNHNV and CDR2 is YYDKDF in the germline V gene (reference sequence). For the CDR3, the DNA is TGTGCCACCAGCAGAGGAACCCCAGAGGGGCCCGTGAGCTACACCTTC. Residues: CATSRGTPEGPVSYTF.

DNA of the CDR3: TGCGCCAGCAGTGAACCCTCGAGCGGTAATGAGCAGTTCTTC. It yields the protein CASSEPSSGNEQFF. This sequence joins TRBV10-1 and TRBJ2-1; D is perhaps TRBD2 (5 bases). Trimming took off 3 bases at V and 7 bases at J, with 13 bases between the two ends. This CDR3 contains 14 residues. Germline lookup yields CDR1 WNHNN and CDR2 SYGVQD (reference sequence).

The CDR3: CASSQGQNGYEQYF. Written as DNA, the CDR3 is TGCGCCAGCAGTCAGGGGCAGAACGGCTACGAGCAGTACTTC. This chain joins TRBV10-1 and TRBJ2-7, with a weak D call TRBD1 (6 bases). The CDR3 has 14 amino acids. The V end lost 5 bases, the J end lost 3 bases, and 14 bases lay between the germline ends. Germline V gene data show CDR1 as WNHNN and CDR2 as SYGVQD (reference sequence).

The chain is built from TRBV10-2 and TRBJ2-3; D gene ambiguous. From germline, CDR1 is WSHSY and CDR2 SAAADI. This CDR3 comprises 15 residues. Trimming took off 7 bases at V and 0 bases at J, with 14 bases between the two ends. The CDR3 DNA reads as TGCGCCAGCAACCCGGAAGGCCCTAGCACAGATACGCAGTATTTT. It is translated as CASNPEGPSTDTQYF.

The rearrangement uses TRBV7-2 and TRBJ1-2; possible D gene TRBD1, 5 bases. The CDR3 is 15 amino acids. Germline lookup yields CDR1 SGHTA and CDR2 FQGNSA. V dropped 1 base and J dropped 4 bases, with 13 bases sitting between them. The CDR3 spells CASSLGDGDLYGYTF. DNA of the CDR3: TGTGCCAGCAGCTTAGGGGACGGCGACCTCTATGGCTACACCTTC.

This clone was observed a single time. CDR3 nucleotides: TGTGCCAGCAGCTTACCCCTGGACAGCTATGGCTACACCTTC. The encoded protein is CASSLPLDSYGYTF. This chain uses TRBV7-9 with TRBJ1-2, with a tentative D call TRBD1 (6 bases). Trimming stripped 2 bases from V and 4 bases from J, with 11 bases between. The CDR3 has 14 amino acids. Germline V gives CDR1 SEHNR, CDR2 FQNEAQ (reference sequence).

The chain's CDR3 is CASSFYDRGLAEETQYF. The CDR3 region has the DNA TGTGCCAGCAGCTTTTACGACAGGGGACTAGCGGAAGAGACCCAGTACTTC. This chain uses TRBV5-6 with TRBJ2-5; 11 bases agree with TRBD2. The ends lost 2 bases at V and 3 bases at J; junction bases unmatched: 9. CDR3 length: 17 residues. Germline CDR1 SGHDT, CDR2 YYEEEE.

The chain has TRBV7-6 and TRBJ1-1; D remains unclear. Trimming took off 5 bases at V and 2 bases at J, with 9 bases between the two ends. CDR3 length equals 13 residues. In germline, CDR1 is SGHVS, CDR2 FNYEAQ. The CDR3 sequence is CASSPIGNTEAFF. The CDR3 DNA is TGTGCCAGCAGCCCAATAGGAAACACTGAAGCTTTCTTT. The full variable domain, rest sourced from reference TRBV7-6 and TRBJ1-1, is GAGVSQSPRYKVTKRGQDVALRCDPISGHVSLYWYRQALGQGPEFLTYFNYEAQQDKSGLPNDRFSAERPEGSISTLTIQRTEQRDSAMYRCASSPIGNTEAFFGQGTRLTVV.

The rearrangement links TRBV7-9 to TRBJ1-4, with D tentatively TRBD1 (5 bases). From germline, CDR1 is SEHNR and CDR2 FQNEAQ (reference sequence). The CDR3 covers 19 residues. Trimming took off 1 base at V and 5 bases at J, with 23 bases between the two ends. The CDR3 DNA reads TGTGCCAGCAGCTTAGATCCCCAAAAAACCGGGACCCTAAATGAAAAACTGTTTTTT. This sequence encodes CASSLDPQKTGTLNEKLFF.

This clone showed up just once. The rearrangement links TRBV4-3 to TRBJ2-1; weak D call: TRBD1 (6 bases). The CDR3 length is 16 residues. Between the trimmed V and J ends, which lost 0 bases and 4 bases, there was a span of 13 bases. Germline CDR1 LGHNA, CDR2 YSLEER. CDR3 amino acids: CASSQDSGTLYNEQFF. Written as DNA, the CDR3 is TGCGCCAGCAGCCAAGATTCAGGGACACTATACAATGAGCAGTTCTTC.

V is TRBV11-3 and J is TRBJ2-7; TRBD1 matches 11 bases. With V trimmed by 5 bases and J by 5 bases, 11 bases remained unmatched. This CDR3 is 16 amino acids long. The germline CDR1 and CDR2 sequences are SGHNT and YENEEA. CDR3 residues: CASSPTRTGGGDEQYF. The CDR3 DNA follows: TGTGCCAGCAGCCCAACCCGGACAGGGGGCGGCGACGAGCAGTACTTC.

This chain connects TRBV7-9 to TRBJ2-5; TRBD1 aligns across 8 bases. This CDR3 is 16 amino acids long. V trimming: 4 bases; J trimming: 2 bases; junction bases outside the gene matches: 9. Germline V gene lookup returns CDR1 SEHNR and CDR2 FQNEAQ (reference sequence). As DNA, the CDR3 is TGTGCCAGCAGCTCGGCACGGGACAGGCGACAAGAGACCCAGTACTTC. It translates to CASSSARDRRQETQYF.